This entry describes one T cell receptor (beta chain). Antigen specificity is unknown. Sorting with CD45RO/CCR7/CD25/CD127/CD95/CD27 yielded naive, central memory, regulatory and stem-like memory CD4+ cells. Sequencing targeted expressed TCRB transcripts, as all isolated RNA had been reverse transcribed. Measured with immunoSEQ multiplex PCR; TCRdb has only the in-frame clones, and not every one. The sample yields 600,000 or so clones, over 12% seen once. Trimming took off 5 bases at V and 5 bases at J, with 12 bases between the two ends. The length of the CDR3 is 14 residues. Germline V gene sequence: CDR1 SGHVS, CDR2 FQNEAQ. The source of the sample is a study of beta chain features in type 1 diabetes. About the research overall: Sorted cells, some 98,000,000 in number, were examined across all samples. Study observations and caveats: Moderate yet significant TCRB CDR3 shortening was seen in Type 1 diabetes patients in all four CD4+ subsets. Short templates might get an advantage during PCR, and this would be equal in patients and controls. Type 1 diabetes patients had VDJ junctions that carried fewer insertions and more deletions.

This receptor was obtained from a man aged 18 to 30 with type 1 diabetes. Material for sequencing was naive CD4+ T cells from blood. The chain joins TRBV7-8 to TRBJ2-2, with D unclear. In DNA form, the CDR3 reads TGTGCCAGCAGCCCCGTCGTTAGAACCGGGGAGCTGTTTTTT. Translating gives CASSPVVRTGELFF.